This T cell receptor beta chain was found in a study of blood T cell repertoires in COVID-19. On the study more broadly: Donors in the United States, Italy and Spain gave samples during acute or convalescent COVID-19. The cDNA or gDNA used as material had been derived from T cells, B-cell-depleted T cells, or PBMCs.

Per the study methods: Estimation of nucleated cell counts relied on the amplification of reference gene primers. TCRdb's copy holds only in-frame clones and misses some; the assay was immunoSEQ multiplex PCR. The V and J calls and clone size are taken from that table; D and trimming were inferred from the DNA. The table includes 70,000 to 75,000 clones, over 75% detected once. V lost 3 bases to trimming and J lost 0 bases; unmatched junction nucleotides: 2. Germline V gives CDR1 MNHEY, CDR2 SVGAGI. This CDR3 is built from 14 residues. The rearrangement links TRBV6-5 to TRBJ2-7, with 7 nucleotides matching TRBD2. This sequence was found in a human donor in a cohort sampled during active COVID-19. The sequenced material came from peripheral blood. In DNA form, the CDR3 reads TGTGCCAGCAGTTATGCGGGAGTCTCCTACGAGCAGTACTTC. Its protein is CASSYAGVSYEQYF.